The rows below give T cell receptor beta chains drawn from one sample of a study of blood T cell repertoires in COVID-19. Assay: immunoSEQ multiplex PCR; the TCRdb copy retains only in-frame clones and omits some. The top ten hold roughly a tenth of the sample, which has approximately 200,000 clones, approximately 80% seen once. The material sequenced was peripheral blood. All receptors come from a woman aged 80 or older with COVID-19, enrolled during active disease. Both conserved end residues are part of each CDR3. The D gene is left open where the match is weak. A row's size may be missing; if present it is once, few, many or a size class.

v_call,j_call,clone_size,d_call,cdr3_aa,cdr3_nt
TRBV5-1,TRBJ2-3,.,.,CASSLAPGIGTDTQYF,TGCGCCAGCAGCTTGGCACCGGGGATCGGCACAGATACGCAGTATTTT
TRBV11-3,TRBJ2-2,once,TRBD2,CASSLRLAGGNTGELFF,TGTGCCAGCAGCCTTAGACTAGCGGGGGGTAACACCGGGGAGCTGTTTTTT
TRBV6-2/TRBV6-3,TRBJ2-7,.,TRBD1,CASSYSQGASYEQYF,TGTGCCAGCAGTTACAGCCAGGGGGCATCCTACGAGCAGTACTTC
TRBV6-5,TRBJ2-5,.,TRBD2,CASSYSRASGKETQYF,TGTGCCAGCAGTTACTCGAGGGCTAGCGGAAAAGAGACCCAGTACTTC
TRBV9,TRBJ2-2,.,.,CASSALGGNTGELFF,TGTGCCAGCAGCGCCCTAGGGGGGAACACCGGGGAGCTGTTTTTT
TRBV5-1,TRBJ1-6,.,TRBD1,CASSTAPGQGSPLHF,TGCGCCAGCAGTACCGCGCCGGGACAGGGCTCACCCCTCCACTTT
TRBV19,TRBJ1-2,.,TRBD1,CASSTSPGTGEYGYTF,TGTGCCAGTAGTACCTCCCCCGGGACAGGGGAATATGGCTACACCTTC
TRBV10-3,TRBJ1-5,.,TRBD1,CASRTGLNQPQHF,TGTGCCAGCCGGACAGGTCTCAACCAGCCCCAGCATTTT
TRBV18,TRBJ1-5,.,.,CASSQSSNQPQHF,TGTGCCAGCTCACAGAGTAGCAATCAGCCCCAGCATTTT
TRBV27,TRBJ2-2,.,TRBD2,CASSLSVRLAGGIGELFF,TGTGCCAGCAGTTTATCGGTGCGGCTAGCGGGGGGGATCGGGGAGCTGTTTTTT
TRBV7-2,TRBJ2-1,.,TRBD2,CASSPRLAGGNEQFF,TGTGCCAGCAGCCCCCGACTAGCGGGGGGGAATGAGCAGTTCTTC
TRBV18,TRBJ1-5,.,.,CASSPGSVNSNQPQHF,TGTGCCAGCTCACCGGGCTCAGTTAATAGCAATCAGCCCCAGCATTTT
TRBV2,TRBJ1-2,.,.,CASSEARGYGYTF,TGTGCCAGCAGTGAAGCGCGGGGTTATGGCTACACCTTC
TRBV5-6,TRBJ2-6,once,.,CASSRSDFPSSGANVLTF,TGTGCCAGCAGCCGATCTGACTTTCCAAGCTCTGGGGCCAACGTCCTGACTTTC
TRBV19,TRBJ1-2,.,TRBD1,CASSIEDRVGGYTF,TGTGCCAGTAGTATAGAAGACAGGGTAGGTGGCTACACCTTC
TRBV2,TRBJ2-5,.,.,CASSSTVVWETQYF,TGTGCCAGCAGTTCGACTGTGGTGTGGGAGACCCAGTACTTC
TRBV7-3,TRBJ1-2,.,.,CASSLTGQGWYGYTF,TGTGCCAGCAGCTTAACGGGGCAGGGGTGGTATGGCTACACCTTC